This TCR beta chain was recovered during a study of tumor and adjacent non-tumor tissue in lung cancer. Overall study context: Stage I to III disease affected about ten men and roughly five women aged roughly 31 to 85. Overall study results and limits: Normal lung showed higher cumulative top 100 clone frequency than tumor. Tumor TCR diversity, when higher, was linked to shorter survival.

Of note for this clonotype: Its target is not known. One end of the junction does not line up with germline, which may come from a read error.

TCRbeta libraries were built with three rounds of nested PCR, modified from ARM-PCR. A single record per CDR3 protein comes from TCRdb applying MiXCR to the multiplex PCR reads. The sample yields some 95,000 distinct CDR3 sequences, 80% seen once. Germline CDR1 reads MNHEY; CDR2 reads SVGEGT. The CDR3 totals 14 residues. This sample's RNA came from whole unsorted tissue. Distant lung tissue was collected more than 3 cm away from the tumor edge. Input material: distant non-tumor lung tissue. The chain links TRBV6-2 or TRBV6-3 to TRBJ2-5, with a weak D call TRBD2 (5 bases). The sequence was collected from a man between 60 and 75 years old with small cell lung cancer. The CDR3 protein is CASSYAGGPETQCF. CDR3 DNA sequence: TGTGCCAGCAGTTACGCCGGAGGCCCAGAGACCCAGTGTTTC.